These 25 T cell receptor beta chains share one sample of origin, sequenced in a study of T cell responses to AZD1222 COVID-19 vaccine. Repertoires were generated with immunoSEQ multiplex PCR, while TCRdb's copy carries only in-frame clones and drops some. Here the sample spans 150,000 to 160,000 clones, around 89% being singletons. This sample comprised peripheral blood, obtained on day 0 of AZD1222 vaccination. The receptors originated from an adult in good health.

The chain joins TRBV6-5 to TRBJ2-5, with D possibly being TRBD1 (8 bases). V was clipped by 6 bases and J by 4 bases, with 15 bases between them. The CDR3 runs to 14 residues. Germline V gene data show CDR1 as MNHEY and CDR2 as SVGAGI. The CDR3 nucleotides are TGTGCCAGCAGCAAACAGGGGGGGAGAGAGACCCAGTACTTC. It yields the protein CASSKQGGRETQYF.

V gene TRBV4-2 combines with J gene TRBJ2-7, with 11 positions matching TRBD2. Germline V gene lookup returns CDR1 LGHNA and CDR2 YNFKEQ. The CDR3 extends over 18 amino acids. V shed 0 bases, J shed 3 bases, and the junction held 10 bases outside the gene matches. CDR3 bases: TGTGCCAGCAGCCAAGATTTGACGACTAGCGGGGTGATCTACGAGCAGTACTTC. Protein sequence: CASSQDLTTSGVIYEQYF.

The CDR3 loop is CASSQQTDYGYTF. The CDR3, as DNA: TGCGCCAGCAGCCAACAGACGGACTATGGCTACACCTTC. The gene calls are TRBV4-1 and TRBJ1-2; D uncertain. The CDR3 sequence is 13 residues long. CDR1 and CDR2 from the germline V gene are MGHRA and YSYEKL. V was pared by 2 bases and J by 3 bases, with 7 bases between.

J is TRBJ1-2 and V is TRBV27; D possibly corresponds to TRBD1 (5 bases). V lost 0 bases and J lost 4, with 12 bases in between. The germline gives CDR1 MNHEY, CDR2 SMNVEV (reference sequence). The CDR3 has 15 amino acids. DNA for the CDR3: TGTGCCAGCAGTTTATCGTGGGGGTCCTTCTATGGCTACACCTTC. Residues: CASSLSWGSFYGYTF.

This chain connects TRBV6-6 to TRBJ2-7; D may be TRBD1 (6 bases). The CDR3 is made up of 15 amino acids. The germline V gene has CDR1 MNHNY and CDR2 SVGAGI (reference sequence). Trimming removed 6 bases at V and 2 bases at J, with 17 bases between. CDR3 sequence: CASRSSTGSTYEQYF. The CDR3 nucleotides are TGTGCCAGCAGATCCTCGACAGGTTCTACCTACGAGCAGTACTTC.

The rearrangement links TRBV9 to TRBJ2-3, with TRBD2 matching over 11 bases. Losses at the gene ends were 2 bases for V and 1 base for J; bases not matched to a gene: 3. The CDR3 is made up of 16 amino acids. Germline values: CDR1 SGDLS, CDR2 YYNGEE. CDR3 bases: TGTGCCAGCAGCGTGTTTAGCGGGGGGGGCACAGATACGCAGTATTTT. Translation: CASSVFSGGGTDTQYF.

This chain joins TRBV12-3 or TRBV12-4 and TRBJ1-1; D might be TRBD1 (6 bases). There are 11 residues in the CDR3. Trimming stripped 6 bases from V and 7 bases from J, with 9 bases between. CDR3 DNA sequence: TGTGCCAGCAGACAGGGTGGTGAAGCTTTCTTT. This gives the protein CASRQGGEAFF.

This clone appeared a single time. The chain couples TRBV6-6 to TRBJ1-2; perhaps TRBD1 as D (6 bases). This CDR3 comprises 16 residues. V lost 5 bases and J 5 bases, leaving 21 bases between the germline ends. Looked up from germline, CDR1 is MNHNY and CDR2 is SVGAGI (reference sequence). DNA for the CDR3: TGTGCCAGCAGTCGAATGGACAGTGCAGGCCCGTATGGCTACACCTTC. The encoded protein is CASSRMDSAGPYGYTF.

V and J are TRBV28 and TRBJ1-4; D is undetermined. The germline V gene encodes CDR1 MDHEN and CDR2 SYDVKM. The CDR3 is 14 residues long. V was pared by 3 bases and J by 5 bases, with 10 bases between. CDR3 DNA: TGTGCCAGCAGTTTCCTCTCCGCCAATGAAAAACTGTTTTTT. Amino acid sequence: CASSFLSANEKLFF.

V gene TRBV16 combines with J gene TRBJ1-1; no clear D gene. The CDR3 is 14 residues long. Germline V gene lookup returns CDR1 KGHSY and CDR2 FQNENV. V dropped 5 bases and J dropped 5 bases, with 15 bases sitting between them. CDR3: CASSAVREGTEAFF. The DNA of the CDR3 is TGTGCCAGCAGCGCGGTGCGGGAGGGAACTGAAGCTTTCTTT.

This chain connects TRBV3-1 (or the pseudogene TRBV3-2) to TRBJ1-6, with D perhaps matching TRBD1 (5 bases). V was shortened by 4 bases and J by 9 bases, with 22 bases between the two germline ends. Germline V gene data show CDR1 as LGHDT and CDR2 as YNNKEL (reference sequence). The CDR3 sequence is 17 residues long. DNA for the CDR3: TGTGCCAGCAGCCCTTCACCGGGGGTCCCGTACGGTTCACCCCTCCACTTT. The encoded protein is CASSPSPGVPYGSPLHF.

This chain joins TRBV4-1 and TRBJ2-2, with TRBD2 identical over 11 bases. J was trimmed by 4 bases and V by 2 bases; bases with no gene match: 3. Germline CDR1 MGHRA, CDR2 YSYEKL. This CDR3 has 16 amino acids. Here the CDR3 DNA reads TGCGCCAGCAGCCAATCTAGCGGGAGGACCACCGGGGAGCTGTTTTTT. Encoded protein: CASSQSSGRTTGELFF.

The gene calls are TRBV19 and TRBJ1-5; 10 nucleotides line up with TRBD1. The V gene's germline CDR1 is LNHDA and CDR2 SQIVND (reference sequence). This CDR3 comprises 15 residues. The V and J ends lost 3 bases and 5 bases, in that order; junction bases with no gene match: 4. CDR3 nucleotide sequence: TGTGCCAGTAGTATCGGGACAGGGGTAGATCAGCCCCAGCATTTT. Protein: CASSIGTGVDQPQHF. The full variable domain, completed using reference TRBV19 and TRBJ1-5, is DGGITQSPKYLFRKEGQNVTLSCEQNLNHDAMYWYRQDPGQGLRLIYYSQIVNDFQKGDIAEGYSVSREKKESFPLTVTSAQKNPTAFYLCASSIGTGVDQPQHFGDGTRLSIL.

The V gene is TRBV5-1, the J gene TRBJ2-7, with TRBD1 matching over 7 bases. Germline assignment: CDR1 SGHRS and CDR2 YFSETQ. Losses at the gene ends were 3 bases for V and 3 bases for J; bases not matched to a gene: 12. The CDR3 covers 16 residues. The CDR3 DNA follows: TGCGCCAGCAGCTCAAGGGGGACAGCCATGGGCTACGAGCAGTACTTC. Its protein product is CASSSRGTAMGYEQYF.

This chain connects TRBV7-9 to TRBJ2-3; D might be TRBD1 or TRBD2, each matching 6 bases. The V and J ends lost 8 bases and 0 bases respectively, with 12 bases between them. Germline lookup yields CDR1 SEHNR and CDR2 FQNEAQ (reference sequence). This CDR3 contains 14 residues. The CDR3 is CASLSGASTDTQYF. The CDR3 region has the DNA TGTGCCAGCCTTTCGGGGGCCAGCACAGATACGCAGTATTTT.

V gene TRBV3-1 (or the pseudogene TRBV3-2) combines with J gene TRBJ2-6; no clear D. CDR3 length: 15 amino acids. CDR1 and CDR2 from the germline V gene are LGHDT and YNNKEL (reference sequence). V lost 0 bases and J lost 2, with 5 bases in between. The CDR3 DNA reads TGTGCCAGCAGCCAAGATGCCACTGGGGCCAACGTCCTGACTTTC. It translates to CASSQDATGANVLTF.

V and J are TRBV29-1 and TRBJ1-1; D is ambiguous. Germline V CDR1 and CDR2: SQVTM, ANQGSEA. The CDR3 has 12 residues. V dropped 4 bases and J dropped 10 bases, with 16 bases sitting between them. CDR3 protein: CSVASGVLGAFF. The CDR3 DNA reads TGCAGCGTTGCGTCCGGGGTGCTCGGAGCTTTCTTT.

This rearrangement joins TRBV7-2 to TRBJ2-1; D remains ambiguous. Germline V gene data show CDR1 as SGHTA and CDR2 as FQGNSA. V lost 5 bases and J 5 bases, leaving 10 bases between the germline ends. The CDR3 length is 13 residues. The CDR3 DNA reads TGTGCCAGCAGCACTACTATCAACAATGAGCAGTTCTTC. Amino acids: CASSTTINNEQFF. Drawing the rest from reference TRBV7-2 and TRBJ2-1, the complete variable domain is GAGVSQSPSNKVTEKGKDVELRCDPISGHTALYWYRQSLGQGLEFLIYFQGNSAPDKSGLPSDRFSAERTGGSVSTLTIQRTQQEDSAVYLCASSTTINNEQFFGPGTRLTVL.

The chain is built from TRBV7-8 and TRBJ2-7; 10 nucleotides match TRBD1. Trimming removed 1 base from V and 4 bases from J; junction bases left unmatched: 7. Germline V CDR1 and CDR2: SGHVS, FQNEAQ. The CDR3 is 16 amino acids. Here the CDR3 reads CASSLGYRGQGYEQYF. The CDR3 DNA follows: TGTGCCAGCAGCTTAGGTTATAGGGGACAGGGGTACGAGCAGTACTTC. Variable domain in full (rest from reference TRBV7-8 and TRBJ2-7): GAGVSQSPRYKVAKRGQDVALRCDPISGHVSLFWYQQALGQGPEFLTYFQNEAQLDKSGLPSDRFFAERPEGSVSTLKIQRTQQEDSAVYLCASSLGYRGQGYEQYFGPGTRLTVT.

CDR3 sequence (DNA): TGTGCCAGCCTACAGGGGGTTAACACTGAAGCTTTCTTT. It is translated as CASLQGVNTEAFF. V and J are TRBV7-2 and TRBJ1-1; 8 nucleotides agree with TRBD1. V lost 8 bases to trimming and J lost 2 bases; unmatched junction nucleotides: 4. Germline CDR1 and CDR2: SGHTA and FQGNSA. CDR3 length: 13 amino acids.

As regards this clone: At one of its ends the junction is not consistent with the germline gene, which may arise from a read error. This chain joins TRBV4-2 and TRBJ1-4, with D unclear. This CDR3 is 15 amino acids long. In germline, CDR1 is LGHNA, CDR2 YNFKEQ. The CDR3, as DNA: TGTGCCAGCAGCCAAGAGGGTCTATCTAACGAAAAACTGTTTTTT. Its translation: CASSQEGLSNEKLFF.

The chain uses TRBV11-2 and TRBJ1-6; weak D call: TRBD1 (6 bases). The CDR3 is 14 amino acids. V shed 3 bases and J shed 7 bases, with 10 bases lying between them. Germline CDR1 and CDR2: SGHAT and FQNNGV. The CDR3 DNA is TGTGCCAGCAGCTTCGGGGGCGCGAATTCACCCCTCCACTTT. It translates to CASSFGGANSPLHF.

This chain uses TRBV20-1 with TRBJ2-3, with D tentatively TRBD2 (5 bases). This CDR3 has 11 residues. Per germline, CDR1 DFQATT and CDR2 SNEGSKA (reference sequence). Trimming stripped 3 bases from V and 6 bases from J, with 7 bases between. This CDR3 reads CSASERDTQYF. The CDR3 DNA reads as TGCAGTGCTAGTGAGCGGGATACGCAGTATTTT.

CDR3 protein: CASSLGASGNTDTQYF. CDR3 coding DNA: TGCGCCAGCAGCTTGGGGGCTAGCGGTAACACAGATACGCAGTATTTT. The chain recombines TRBV5-1 with TRBJ2-3, with 7 bases identical to TRBD2. Germline lookup yields CDR1 SGHRS and CDR2 YFSETQ. V lost 0 bases to trimming and J lost 2 bases; unmatched junction nucleotides: 6. The CDR3 is 16 amino acids. The full variable domain, in which reference TRBV5-1 and TRBJ2-3 provide the parts outside the CDR3, is KAGVTQTPRYLIKTRGQQVTLSCSPISGHRSVSWYQQTPGQGLQFLFEYFSETQRNKGNFPGRFSGRQFSNSRSEMNVSTLELGDSALYLCASSLGASGNTDTQYFGPGTRLTVL.

The chain combines TRBV6-6 with TRBJ1-2; TRBD1 matches at 8 bases. The CDR3 is made up of 13 amino acids. V lost 6 bases to trimming and J lost 8 bases; unmatched junction nucleotides: 8. From germline, CDR1 is MNHNY and CDR2 SVGAGI (reference sequence). The CDR3 reads CASSPTGGEGYTF. For the CDR3, the DNA is TGTGCCAGCAGCCCCACAGGGGGTGAGGGCTACACCTTC.